This entry lists 18 T cell receptor beta chains sequenced from one sample in a study of cytomegalovirus exposure and HLA in healthy donors. Researchers ran the PCR with 60 Vbeta and 13 Jbeta primers. Sequenced by immunoSEQ multiplex PCR; TCRdb stores in-frame clones only, minus some. This sample has 130,000 to 150,000 clones, with around 80% found just once. Material: PBMCs. The receptors stem from a woman in her forties in good health and CMV-seropositive.

V and J are TRBV5-4 and TRBJ2-5; 8 bases agree with TRBD1. The CDR3 covers 14 residues. J lost 2 bases, V lost 4 bases, and 4 bases had no gene match. The germline gives CDR1 SGHNT, CDR2 YYREEE (reference sequence). CDR3 in DNA: TGTGCCAGCAGCCCGCGGACAGGGCAAGAGACCCAGTACTTC. Protein: CASSPRTGQETQYF.

This chain uses TRBV27 with TRBJ1-4, with D hard to call. Germline V gene sequence: CDR1 MNHEY, CDR2 SMNVEV (reference sequence). V was trimmed by 5 bases and J by 4 bases, leaving 2 bases between them. The CDR3 is 11 residues long. The CDR3 nucleotides are TGTGCCAGCAGTCATAATGAAAAACTGTTTTTT. It codes for CASSHNEKLFF.

This chain uses TRBV7-2 with TRBJ2-1, with 8 bases matching TRBD1. Germline V gives CDR1 SGHTA, CDR2 FQGNSA. V trimming: 6 bases; J trimming: 1 base; junction bases outside the gene matches: 2. The CDR3 is 14 amino acids. CDR3 protein: CASRRDRSYNEQFF. CDR3 nucleotide sequence: TGTGCCAGCAGACGGGACAGGTCCTACAATGAGCAGTTCTTC.

The chain has TRBV28 and TRBJ2-7; 8 bases are a match to TRBD1. Per the germline V gene, CDR1 is MDHEN and CDR2 is SYDVKM. The CDR3 covers 12 residues. The V gene end was trimmed by 8 bases and the J gene end by 4 bases; junction bases not matched to a gene: 4. This chain's CDR3 is CASQDRDYEQYF. CDR3 bases: TGTGCCAGCCAGGACAGGGATTACGAGCAGTACTTC.

The chain recombines TRBV30 with TRBJ2-2; weak D call: TRBD1 (5 bases). The V end was cut by 2 bases, the J end by 3 bases, with 10 bases between. The CDR3 runs 14 residues. The germline CDR1 and CDR2 sequences are GTSNPN and SVGIG (reference sequence). CDR3 residues: CAWSRDSYTGELFF. The CDR3 region has the DNA TGTGCCTGGAGTAGAGACAGCTACACCGGGGAGCTGTTTTTT.

Details on this clone: A read error may produce the germline difference seen at one junction end. The CDR3 sequence: CASSYRGGYSNRPQHF. In nucleotides, the CDR3 is TGTGCCAGCAGTTACCGAGGGGGTTATAGCAATCGGCCCCAGCATTTT. The chain joins TRBV6-6 to TRBJ1-5; the D gene is possibly TRBD1 (6 bases). Germline V gene sequence: CDR1 MNHNY, CDR2 SVGAGI (reference sequence). The CDR3 is 16 residues long.

This clone has a handful of counts. The V and J genes are TRBV4-2 and TRBJ1-1; the D gene is possibly TRBD1 (6 bases). Per germline, CDR1 LGHNA and CDR2 YNFKEQ. V lost 4 bases and J lost 2, with 17 bases in between. This CDR3 has 16 residues. The CDR3 loop reads CASSRTNRATNTEAFF. The DNA for the CDR3 is TGTGCCAGCAGCCGAACCAACAGGGCTACAAACACTGAAGCTTTCTTT.

The rearrangement links TRBV4-1 to TRBJ2-3, with TRBD2 matching over 8 bases. The CDR3 is 16 amino acids. After removal of 4 bases from V and 1 base from J, the junction contained 7 bases not matched to a gene. Germline V gives CDR1 MGHRA, CDR2 YSYEKL. This CDR3 reads CASSPGSGGGTDTQYF. CDR3 bases: TGCGCCAGCAGCCCTGGGAGCGGGGGAGGCACAGATACGCAGTATTTT.

The chain employs TRBV9 and TRBJ2-1; 10 bases line up with TRBD2. The CDR3 covers 16 residues. Germline lookup yields CDR1 SGDLS and CDR2 YYNGEE. With 1 base clipped from V and 7 bases from J, the junction kept 8 bases outside the gene matches. The CDR3 DNA sequence: TGTGCCAGCAGCGTAACCAGCGGGAGGGCCAGGAATGAGCAGTTCTTC. This gives the protein CASSVTSGRARNEQFF.

The rearrangement links TRBV28 to TRBJ2-3; TRBD2 is a possible D gene (7 bases). The CDR3 extends over 15 amino acids. CDR1 and CDR2 from the germline V gene are MDHEN and SYDVKM. V lost 5 bases and J 4 bases, leaving 16 bases between the germline ends. Here the CDR3 reads CASSPQRGGADTQYF. CDR3 nucleotide sequence: TGTGCCAGCAGTCCCCAGAGGGGGGGGGCAGATACGCAGTATTTT.

This clone was seen a single time. V is TRBV27 and J is TRBJ2-3, with 8 bases aligning to TRBD2. CDR1 and CDR2 (germline): MNHEY, SMNVEV (reference sequence). CDR3 length: 12 amino acids. The CDR3 region has the DNA TGTCTTGACCGGGGGGGGACAGATACGCAGTATTTT. This encodes CLDRGGTDTQYF.

The V and J genes are TRBV9 and TRBJ2-7; 15 bases map to TRBD2. The CDR3 is 19 amino acids. Trimming removed 4 bases from V and 3 bases from J; junction bases left unmatched: 14. Germline V gene sequence: CDR1 SGDLS, CDR2 YYNGEE. The CDR3 DNA is TGTGCCAGCAGCCCCCGACCGGGGGGGACTAGCGGGAGGAGCTACGAGCAGTACTTC. Protein product: CASSPRPGGTSGRSYEQYF.

This CDR3 is CASSWTGQGDQPQHF. The DNA of the CDR3 is TGTGCCAGCAGTTGGACTGGACAGGGGGATCAGCCCCAGCATTTT. The rearrangement links TRBV27 to TRBJ1-5; 10 bases match TRBD1. The CDR3 is made up of 15 amino acids. The V segment lost 4 bases and the J segment 5 bases; nucleotides outside the gene matches: 5. Looked up from germline, CDR1 is MNHEY and CDR2 is SMNVEV (reference sequence).

J is TRBJ1-1 and V is TRBV19, with a tentative D call TRBD1 (6 bases). The CDR3 contains 16 residues. Germline CDR1 and CDR2: LNHDA and SQIVND (reference sequence). Trimming shortened V by 5 bases and J by 4 bases, and 20 bases separated the two germline ends. In DNA form, the CDR3 reads TGTGCCAGTAGTCCCCTTACAGGGATAGGGACCACTGAAGCTTTCTTT. Protein sequence: CASSPLTGIGTTEAFF. Complete variable domain (other parts from reference TRBV19 and TRBJ1-1): DGGITQSPKYLFRKEGQNVTLSCEQNLNHDAMYWYRQDPGQGLRLIYYSQIVNDFQKGDIAEGYSVSREKKESFPLTVTSAQKNPTAFYLCASSPLTGIGTTEAFFGQGTRLTVV.

In this sample, this clone turned up once. The V and J genes are TRBV7-3 and TRBJ2-5, with 7 bases fitting TRBD1. Germline lookup yields CDR1 SGHTA and CDR2 FQGTGA. Unmatched junction bases numbered 8, after V lost 5 bases and J lost 2 bases. This CDR3 is built from 15 residues. The CDR3 is CASSLTGTAQETQYF. CDR3 DNA sequence: TGTGCCAGCAGCCTCACCGGGACAGCTCAAGAGACCCAGTACTTC.

A remark on this clone: Other DNA sequences in this specimen translate into the identical CDR3. V usage is TRBV9 and J usage is TRBJ2-7, with D maybe TRBD1 (6 bases). Germline lookup yields CDR1 SGDLS and CDR2 YYNGEE. The length of the CDR3 is 15 residues. Trimming cost V 0 bases and J 4 bases, with 14 bases left between them. The CDR3 sequence: CASSVAGTTDYEQYF. The CDR3 coding sequence is TGTGCCAGCAGCGTAGCTGGGACAACCGATTACGAGCAGTACTTC.

This clone was found a few times. The rearrangement joins TRBV14 to TRBJ2-2; tentative D call: TRBD1 (6 bases). The CDR3 is 14 residues long. With 4 bases removed from V and 4 bases from J, the gap between germline ends came to 10 bases. Germline V gene sequence: CDR1 SGHDN, CDR2 FVKESK. The CDR3, as DNA: TGTGCCAGCAGCCCCTCCAGGGGCACCGGGGAGCTGTTTTTT. This sequence encodes CASSPSRGTGELFF.

The genes are TRBV10-2 and TRBJ2-5, with 8 bases fitting TRBD1. The DNA end is more similar to TRBJ2-7, so the J call may be wrong. This CDR3 region has 13 residues. The germline V gene has CDR1 WSHSY and CDR2 SAAADI. The DNA for the CDR3 is TGCGCCAGCGGACCGACAGGGGTCTACGAGCAGTACTTC. Translated, it gives CASGPTGVYEQYF.